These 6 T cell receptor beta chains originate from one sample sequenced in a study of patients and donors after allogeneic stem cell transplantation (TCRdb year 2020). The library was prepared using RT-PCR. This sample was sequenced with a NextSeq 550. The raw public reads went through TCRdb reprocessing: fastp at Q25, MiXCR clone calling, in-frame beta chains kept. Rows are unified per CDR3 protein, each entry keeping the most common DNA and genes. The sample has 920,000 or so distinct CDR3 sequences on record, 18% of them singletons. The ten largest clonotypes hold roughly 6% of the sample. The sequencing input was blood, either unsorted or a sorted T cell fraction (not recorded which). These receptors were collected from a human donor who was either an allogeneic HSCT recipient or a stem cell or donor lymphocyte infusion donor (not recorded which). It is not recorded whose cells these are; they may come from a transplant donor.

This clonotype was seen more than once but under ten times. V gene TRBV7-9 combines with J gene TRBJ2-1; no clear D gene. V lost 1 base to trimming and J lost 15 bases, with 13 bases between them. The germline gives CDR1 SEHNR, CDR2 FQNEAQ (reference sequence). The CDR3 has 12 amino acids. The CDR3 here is CASSLDWGYMFF. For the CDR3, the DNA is TGTGCCAGCAGCTTAGATTGGGGATATATGTTCTTC.

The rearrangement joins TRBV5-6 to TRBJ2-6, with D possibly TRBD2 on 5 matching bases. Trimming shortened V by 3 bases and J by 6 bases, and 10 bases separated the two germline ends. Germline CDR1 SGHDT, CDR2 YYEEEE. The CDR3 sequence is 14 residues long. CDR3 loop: CASSWEPKANVLTF. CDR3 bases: TGTGCCAGCAGCTGGGAGCCTAAGGCCAACGTCCTGACTTTC.

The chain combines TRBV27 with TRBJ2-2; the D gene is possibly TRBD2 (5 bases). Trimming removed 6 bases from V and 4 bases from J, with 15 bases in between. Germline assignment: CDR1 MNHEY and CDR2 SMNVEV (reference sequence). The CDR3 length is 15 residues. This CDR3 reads CASSRTPRGTGELFF. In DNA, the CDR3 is TGTGCCAGCAGCCGGACCCCCCGGGGCACCGGGGAGCTGTTTTTT.

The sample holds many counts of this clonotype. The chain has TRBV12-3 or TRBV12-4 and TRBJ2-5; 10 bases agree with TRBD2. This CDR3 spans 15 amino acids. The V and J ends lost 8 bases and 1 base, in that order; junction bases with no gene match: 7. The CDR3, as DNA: TGTGCCAGCGGATGGACTAGCGGATCCCAAGAGACCCAGTACTTC. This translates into CASGWTSGSQETQYF.

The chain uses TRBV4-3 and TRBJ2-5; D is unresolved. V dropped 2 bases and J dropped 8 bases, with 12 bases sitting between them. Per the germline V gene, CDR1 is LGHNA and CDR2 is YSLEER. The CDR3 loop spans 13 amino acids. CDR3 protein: CASSQRRGATQYF. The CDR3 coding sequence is TGCGCCAGCAGCCAAAGGCGCGGAGCTACCCAGTACTTC.

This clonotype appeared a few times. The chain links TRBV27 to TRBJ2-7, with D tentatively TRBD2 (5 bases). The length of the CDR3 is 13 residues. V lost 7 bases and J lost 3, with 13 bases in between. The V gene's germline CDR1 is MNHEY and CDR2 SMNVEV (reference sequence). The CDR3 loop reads CASTIERDYEQYF. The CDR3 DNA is TGTGCCAGCACTATAGAGAGGGACTACGAGCAGTACTTC.